The 20 T cell receptor beta chains below were found in one sample sequenced in a study of cytomegalovirus exposure and HLA in healthy donors. The study ran its PCR with 60 Vbeta and 13 Jbeta primers. Repertoires were generated with immunoSEQ multiplex PCR, while TCRdb's copy carries only in-frame clones and drops some. This table holds roughly 71,000 clones, over 50% found once. The sequencing sample was made of PBMCs. These receptors all come from a man aged 25-40 years in good health and CMV-seronegative.

The V call is TRBV5-4, the J call TRBJ2-5; 10 bases are shared with TRBD2. V was clipped by 2 bases and J by 4 bases; unmatched bases: 5. In germline, CDR1 is SGHNT, CDR2 YYREEE (reference sequence). The CDR3 sequence is 15 residues long. CDR3 residues: CASSFQAGGRETQYF. The CDR3 nucleotides read TGTGCCAGCAGCTTCCAAGCGGGGGGGCGAGAGACCCAGTACTTC.

The chain's CDR3 is CASKLGLATNEKLFF. CDR3 sequence (DNA): TGCGCCAGCAAGCTAGGACTCGCAACTAATGAAAAACTGTTTTTT. The chain employs TRBV4-1 and TRBJ1-4; D not resolved. This CDR3 has 15 amino acids. Germline loops: CDR1 MGHRA, CDR2 YSYEKL. V lost 7 bases to trimming and J lost 0 bases, with 12 bases between them.

The chain employs TRBV11-1 and TRBJ2-2, with 7 bases matching TRBD1. CDR3 length equals 15 residues. CDR1 and CDR2 (germline): SGHAT, FQDESV (reference sequence). V gave up 3 bases and J gave up 3 bases; unmatched junction bases: 4. The CDR3: CASSFIGTDTGELFF. DNA for the CDR3: TGTGCCAGCAGCTTTATTGGGACAGACACCGGGGAGCTGTTTTTT.

The chain couples TRBV29-1 to TRBJ2-7, with a possible D match to TRBD2 (7 bases). V dropped 6 bases and J dropped 5 bases, with 11 bases sitting between them. The CDR3 loop spans 11 amino acids. Germline loops: CDR1 SQVTM, CDR2 ANQGSEA. CDR3 coding DNA: TGCAGCGTGGGAGGGGGGAACGAGCAGTACTTC. Translated: CSVGGGNEQYF.

The V and J genes are TRBV5-1 and TRBJ2-7; no firm D call. V was shortened by 2 bases and J by 3 bases, with 3 bases between the two germline ends. CDR1 and CDR2 (germline): SGHRS, YFSETQ. The CDR3 has 11 residues. The chain's CDR3 is CASSFSYEQYF. The CDR3 DNA reads as TGCGCCAGCAGCTTCAGCTACGAGCAGTACTTC.

This clone was recorded a few times. V is TRBV13 and J is TRBJ2-7; 7 bases align to TRBD1. The CDR3 loop spans 15 amino acids. Germline assignment: CDR1 PRHDT and CDR2 FYEKMQ (reference sequence). Trimming took 5 bases from V and 2 from J; bases not matched to a gene: 9. The CDR3: CASSHRQGLPYEQYF. For the CDR3, the DNA is TGTGCCAGCAGCCATAGACAGGGCCTCCCCTACGAGCAGTACTTC.

The chain uses TRBV19 and TRBJ1-2; 8 nucleotides align to TRBD1. This CDR3 is built from 15 residues. CDR1 and CDR2 from the germline V gene are LNHDA and SQIVND (reference sequence). After removal of 6 bases from V and 3 bases from J, the junction contained 9 bases not matched to a gene. The CDR3 reads CASRDQGAFDYGYTF. The CDR3 DNA follows: TGTGCCAGTAGAGACCAGGGGGCGTTTGACTATGGCTACACCTTC.

This clone was seen more than once but under ten times. The rearrangement links TRBV7-2 to TRBJ2-2; D not resolved. V lost 1 base and J 1 base, leaving 4 bases between the germline ends. Germline values: CDR1 SGHTA, CDR2 FQGNSA. This CDR3 spans 14 amino acids. The CDR3 sequence: CASSLVGNTGELFF. The CDR3 nucleotides read TGTGCCAGCAGCTTAGTCGGGAACACCGGGGAGCTGTTTTTT. Full variable domain (missing parts from reference TRBV7-2 and TRBJ2-2): GAGVSQSPSNKVTEKGKDVELRCDPISGHTALYWYRQSLGQGLEFLIYFQGNSAPDKSGLPSDRFSAERTGGSVSTLTIQRTQQEDSAVYLCASSLVGNTGELFFGEGSRLTVL.

For this clone: Other DNA sequences within the sample encode an identical CDR3. The chain has TRBV29-1 and TRBJ2-1; tentatively, D is TRBD2 (7 bases). The CDR3 is 15 residues long. The V and J ends lost 7 bases and 8 bases respectively, with 24 bases between them. CDR1 and CDR2 from the germline V gene are SQVTM and ANQGSEA. The CDR3 nucleotides are TGCAGCGCCCCAGTACGGCGGGGGCCGGGCGATGAGCAGTTCTTC. Its protein is CSAPVRRGPGDEQFF.

Only a few counts were recorded for this clone. The chain couples TRBV11-2 to TRBJ1-2, with D maybe TRBD1 (5 bases). The CDR3 extends over 14 amino acids. The V gene's germline CDR1 is SGHAT and CDR2 FQNNGV. V lost 1 base to trimming and J lost 7 bases, with 13 bases between them. This chain's CDR3 is CASSLAGVVSGYTF. In DNA form, the CDR3 reads TGTGCCAGCAGCTTAGCGGGGGTCGTCTCTGGCTACACCTTC. The whole variable domain, remainder taken from reference TRBV11-2 and TRBJ1-2, is EAGVAQSPRYKIIEKRQSVAFWCNPISGHATLYWYQQILGQGPKLLIQFQNNGVVDDSQLPKDRFSAERLKGVDSTLKIQPAKLEDSAVYLCASSLAGVVSGYTFGSGTRLTVV.

Here the CDR3 reads CASQPATGDYEQYF. The CDR3 DNA is TGTGCCAGCCAACCCGCGACAGGTGACTACGAGCAGTACTTC. The J gene is TRBJ2-7, the V gene TRBV13; perhaps TRBD1 as D (6 bases). The germline CDR1 and CDR2 sequences are PRHDT and FYEKMQ (reference sequence). The CDR3 sequence is 14 residues long. Trimming removed 8 bases at V and 3 bases at J, with 17 bases between.

CDR3 DNA: TGTGCCAGCAGCCTCGACTCTAGCGGGGCCGCCTACGAGCAGTACTTC. It yields the protein CASSLDSSGAAYEQYF. The rearrangement uses TRBV9 and TRBJ2-7; TRBD2 matches at 9 bases. V lost 4 bases to trimming and J lost 2 bases; unmatched junction nucleotides: 10. The length of the CDR3 is 16 residues. Germline values: CDR1 SGDLS, CDR2 YYNGEE. The variable domain in full, completed from reference TRBV9 and TRBJ2-7, reads DSGVTQTPKHLITATGQRVTLRCSPRSGDLSVYWYQQSLDQGLQFLIQYYNGEERAKGNILERFSAQQFPDLHSELNLSSLELGDSALYFCASSLDSSGAAYEQYFGPGTRLTVT.

This clone was detected a few times. This chain connects TRBV6-5 to TRBJ1-1, with TRBD1 identical over 7 bases. Germline V gene data show CDR1 as MNHEY and CDR2 as SVGAGI. The CDR3 spans 14 residues. After removal of 6 bases from V and 6 bases from J, the junction contained 10 bases not matched to a gene. CDR3 bases: TGTGCCAGCAGATCAAACCGAGGGACAGCTGAAGCTTTCTTT. This translates into CASRSNRGTAEAFF.

The gene calls are TRBV5-6 and TRBJ2-7; 7 bases fit TRBD1. The CDR3 sequence is 14 residues long. J lost 2 bases, V lost 2 bases, and 4 bases had no gene match. CDR1 is SGHDT and CDR2 is YYEEEE in the germline V gene. CDR3 sequence reads: CASSFNGQAYEQYF. CDR3 sequence (DNA): TGTGCCAGCAGCTTTAATGGACAGGCCTACGAGCAGTACTTC.

The chain carries TRBV5-1 and TRBJ2-7; D perhaps matches TRBD2 (7 bases). This CDR3 has 15 residues. Germline CDR1 SGHRS, CDR2 YFSETQ. Trimming left V 2 bases short and J 7 bases short, with 19 bases between. The CDR3 region is CASSFGGSRGGEQYF. The CDR3, as DNA: TGCGCCAGCAGCTTCGGCGGGTCGAGGGGGGGAGAGCAGTACTTC. The whole variable domain, filled in from reference TRBV5-1 and TRBJ2-7, reads KAGVTQTPRYLIKTRGQQVTLSCSPISGHRSVSWYQQTPGQGLQFLFEYFSETQRNKGNFPGRFSGRQFSNSRSEMNVSTLELGDSALYLCASSFGGSRGGEQYFGPGTRLTVT.

This clone was seen only a few times. The V gene is TRBV5-6, the J gene TRBJ2-7, with TRBD2 as a possible D gene (5 bases). CDR3 length: 14 residues. The germline V gene encodes CDR1 SGHDT and CDR2 YYEEEE. V lost 1 base and J lost 5, with 13 bases in between. The CDR3 nucleotides are TGTGCCAGCAGCTTGCCGGGAAACCTCGACGAGCAGTACTTC. Residues: CASSLPGNLDEQYF.

This clone was counted only a few times. The CDR3: CASSTDTYGYTF. In DNA, the CDR3 is TGTGCCAGCAGCACGGACACCTATGGCTACACCTTC. V usage is TRBV6-5 and J usage is TRBJ1-2, with D perhaps matching TRBD1 (5 bases). Germline CDR1 and CDR2: MNHEY and SVGAGI. The CDR3 has 12 residues. Trimming pared 6 bases from V and 4 bases from J, leaving 9 bases between.

The V call is TRBV30, the J call TRBJ1-3; D is perhaps TRBD1 (6 bases). Germline CDR1 reads GTSNPN; CDR2 reads SVGIG (reference sequence). The length of the CDR3 is 13 residues. Trimming stripped 2 bases from V and 4 bases from J, with 9 bases between. CDR3 nucleotides: TGTGCCTGGAGTCTTGGACAGGGAAACACCATATATTTT. This translates into CAWSLGQGNTIYF.

This clone was observed a few times. The chain links TRBV7-9 to TRBJ1-3; the D gene is possibly TRBD1 (5 bases). V was cut by 6 bases and J by 0 bases, with 15 bases left in between. There are 16 residues in the CDR3. CDR1 and CDR2 (germline): SEHNR, FQNEAQ (reference sequence). The CDR3 here is CASSSGSGSSGNTIYF. CDR3 bases: TGTGCCAGCAGTTCAGGATCAGGGTCCTCTGGAAACACCATATATTTT.

This chain uses TRBV7-9 with TRBJ2-7, with D tentatively TRBD2 (7 bases). This CDR3 comprises 15 residues. From germline, CDR1 is SEHNR and CDR2 FQNEAQ (reference sequence). V gave up 5 bases and J gave up 4 bases, with 18 bases separating them. This chain's CDR3 is CASSPSGGGPYEQYF. The CDR3, as DNA: TGTGCCAGCAGCCCTTCGGGCGGGGGCCCTTACGAGCAGTACTTC.